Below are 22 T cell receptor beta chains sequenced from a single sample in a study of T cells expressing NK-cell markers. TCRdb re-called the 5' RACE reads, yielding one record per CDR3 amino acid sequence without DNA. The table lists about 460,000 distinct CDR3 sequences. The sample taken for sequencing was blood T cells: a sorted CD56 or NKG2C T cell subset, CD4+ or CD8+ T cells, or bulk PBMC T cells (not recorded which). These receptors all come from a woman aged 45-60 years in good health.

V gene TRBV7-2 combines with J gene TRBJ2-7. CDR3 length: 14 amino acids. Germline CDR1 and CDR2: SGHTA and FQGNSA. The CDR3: CASSLADANYEQYF.

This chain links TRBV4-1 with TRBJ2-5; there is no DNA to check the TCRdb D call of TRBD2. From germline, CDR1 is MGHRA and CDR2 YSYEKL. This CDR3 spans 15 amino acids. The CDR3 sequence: CASSQDLLSEGTQYF.

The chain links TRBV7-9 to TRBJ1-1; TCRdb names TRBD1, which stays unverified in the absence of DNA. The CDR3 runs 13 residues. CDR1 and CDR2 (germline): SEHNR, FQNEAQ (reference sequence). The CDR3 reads CASSFQGVSEAFF.

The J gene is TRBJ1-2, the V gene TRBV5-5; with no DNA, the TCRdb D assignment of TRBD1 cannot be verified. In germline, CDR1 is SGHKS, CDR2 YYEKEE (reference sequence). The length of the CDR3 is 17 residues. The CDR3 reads CASSPLGDRVGNYGYTF.

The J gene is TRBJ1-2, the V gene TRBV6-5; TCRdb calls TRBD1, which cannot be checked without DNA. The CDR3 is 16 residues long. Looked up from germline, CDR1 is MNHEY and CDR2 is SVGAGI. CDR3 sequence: CASSYSFSGGSYGYTF.

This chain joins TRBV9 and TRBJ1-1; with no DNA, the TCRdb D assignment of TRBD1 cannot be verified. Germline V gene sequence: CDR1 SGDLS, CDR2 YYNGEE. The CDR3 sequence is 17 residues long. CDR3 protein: CASSVDPLKRGNTEAFF.

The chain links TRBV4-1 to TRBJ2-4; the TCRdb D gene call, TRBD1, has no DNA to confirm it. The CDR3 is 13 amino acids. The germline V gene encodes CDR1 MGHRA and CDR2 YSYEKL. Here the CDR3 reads CASSHRGENIQYF.

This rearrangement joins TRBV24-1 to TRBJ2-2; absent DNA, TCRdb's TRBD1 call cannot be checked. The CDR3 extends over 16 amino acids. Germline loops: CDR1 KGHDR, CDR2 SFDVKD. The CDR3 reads CATSDLPGWNTGELFF.

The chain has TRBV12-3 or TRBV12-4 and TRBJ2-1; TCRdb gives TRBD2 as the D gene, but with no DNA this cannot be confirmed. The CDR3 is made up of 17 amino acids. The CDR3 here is CASSLAEAGGVHNEQFF.

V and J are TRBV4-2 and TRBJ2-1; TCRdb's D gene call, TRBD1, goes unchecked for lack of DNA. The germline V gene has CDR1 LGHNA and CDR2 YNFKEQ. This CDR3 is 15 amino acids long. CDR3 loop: CASSHGAGPYNEQFF.

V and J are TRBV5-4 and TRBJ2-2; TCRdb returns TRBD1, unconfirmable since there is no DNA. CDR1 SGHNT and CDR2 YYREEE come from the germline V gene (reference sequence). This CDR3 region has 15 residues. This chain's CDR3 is CASSPPGQSVGELFF.

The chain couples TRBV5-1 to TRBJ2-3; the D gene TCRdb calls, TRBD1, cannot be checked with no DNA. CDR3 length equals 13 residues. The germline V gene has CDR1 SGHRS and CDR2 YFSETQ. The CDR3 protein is CASTPGGRYTQYF.

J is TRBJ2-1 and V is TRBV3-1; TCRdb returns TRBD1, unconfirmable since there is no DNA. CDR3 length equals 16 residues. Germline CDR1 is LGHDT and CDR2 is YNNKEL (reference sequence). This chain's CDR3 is CASSQEGGLNYHEQFF.

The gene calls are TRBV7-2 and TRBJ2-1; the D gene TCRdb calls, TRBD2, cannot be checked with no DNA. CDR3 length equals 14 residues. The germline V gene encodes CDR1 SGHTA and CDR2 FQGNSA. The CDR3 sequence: CASSELAGVSEQFF.

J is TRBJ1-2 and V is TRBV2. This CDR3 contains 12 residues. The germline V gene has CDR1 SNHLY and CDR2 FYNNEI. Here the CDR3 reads CASSVGVYGYTF.

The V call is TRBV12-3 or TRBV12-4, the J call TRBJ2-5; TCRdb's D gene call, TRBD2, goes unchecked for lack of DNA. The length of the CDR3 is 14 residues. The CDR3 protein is CASSLRAGQETQYF.

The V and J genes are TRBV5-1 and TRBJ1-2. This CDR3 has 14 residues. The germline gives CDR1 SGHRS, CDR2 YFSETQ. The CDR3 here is CASSLVWQGDGYTF.

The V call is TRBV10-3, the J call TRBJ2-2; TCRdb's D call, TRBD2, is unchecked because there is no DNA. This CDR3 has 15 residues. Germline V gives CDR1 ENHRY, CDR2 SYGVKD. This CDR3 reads CAISKAGVNTGELFF.

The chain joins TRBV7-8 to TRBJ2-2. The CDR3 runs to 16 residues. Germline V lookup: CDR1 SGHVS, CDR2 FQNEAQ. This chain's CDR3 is CASSLSTLSVAGELFF.

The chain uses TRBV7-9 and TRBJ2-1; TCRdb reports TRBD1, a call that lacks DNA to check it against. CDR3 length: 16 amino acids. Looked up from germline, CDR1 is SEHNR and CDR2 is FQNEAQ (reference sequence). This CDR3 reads CASSFRGGRSYNEQFF.

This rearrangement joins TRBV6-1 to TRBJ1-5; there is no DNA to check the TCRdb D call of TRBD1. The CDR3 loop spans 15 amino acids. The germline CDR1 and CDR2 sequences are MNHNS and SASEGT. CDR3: CASSDYRGLVQPQHF.

Here the CDR3 reads CAISEGQGYEQYF. The V call is TRBV10-3, the J call TRBJ2-7; as DNA is missing, the TRBD1 call by TCRdb cannot be tested. In germline, CDR1 is ENHRY, CDR2 SYGVKD. The CDR3 consists of 13 residues.